Following are 30 T cell receptor beta chains from one sample sequenced in a study of T-cell memory formation after mild COVID-19. TCRdb recomputed calls from the 5' RACE reads with MiXCR, one row per CDR3 protein. The sample contains about 40,000 distinct CDR3 sequences, 11% of which appear only once. Sequencing was performed on PBMCs or a T cell subset sorted from them (not recorded which). The origin of the receptors is a man aged 18 to 35 who had mild COVID-19 (a few samples of this study predate the infection). Cell type and time point are not known.

The V gene is TRBV9, the J gene TRBJ2-1, with D perhaps matching TRBD2 (5 bases). Germline loops: CDR1 SGDLS, CDR2 YYNGEE. Trimming pared 0 bases from V and 12 bases from J, leaving 16 bases between. This CDR3 has 14 residues. The CDR3 DNA is TGTGCCAGCAGCGTAGAGCCTGGGGAGCCAGGGCAGTTCTTC. Its translation: CASSVEPGEPGQFF.

Many counts were recorded for this clonotype. The chain recombines TRBV6-4 with TRBJ1-5; D call uncertain. Germline values: CDR1 MRHNA, CDR2 SNTAGT. The CDR3 contains 15 residues. Trimming cost V 1 base and J 2 bases, with 9 bases left between them. CDR3 loop: CASSDLVFCNQPQHF. CDR3 bases: TGTGCCAGCAGTGACTTGGTATTTTGCAATCAGCCCCAGCATTTT.

There are many counts of this clonotype. The chain's CDR3 is CASSKVEGTYSNQPQHF. The CDR3 coding sequence is TGTGCCAGCAGCAAGGTGGAGGGGACTTATAGCAATCAGCCCCAGCATTTT. The chain employs TRBV7-8 and TRBJ1-5; TRBD1 is a possible D gene (5 bases). CDR1 SGHVS and CDR2 FQNEAQ come from the germline V gene. This CDR3 comprises 17 residues. The V end lost 5 bases, the J end lost 0 bases, and 17 bases lay between the germline ends.

This clonotype was counted many times. V gene TRBV7-2 combines with J gene TRBJ1-4; tentative D call: TRBD1 (5 bases). This CDR3 spans 15 amino acids. Germline V lookup: CDR1 SGHTA, CDR2 FQGNSA. Trimming left V 5 bases short and J 8 bases short, with 18 bases between. This CDR3 is CASSPSQARGEKLFF. The CDR3 nucleotides read TGTGCCAGCAGCCCCTCACAGGCTCGGGGGGAAAAACTGTTTTTT.

This clonotype was detected ten times or more. The chain couples TRBV5-1 to TRBJ2-7; no firm D call. The V gene's germline CDR1 is SGHRS and CDR2 YFSETQ. The CDR3 totals 14 residues. Trimming removed 1 base at V and 3 bases at J, with 11 bases between. CDR3 residues: CASSLPSSGYEQYF. The CDR3, as DNA: TGCGCCAGCAGCTTGCCCTCGTCCGGCTACGAGCAGTACTTC.

This clonotype showed up just once. The chain carries TRBV5-1 and TRBJ2-1, with 7 bases fitting TRBD1. Trimming took 5 bases from V and 5 from J; bases not matched to a gene: 4. CDR1 and CDR2 from the germline V gene are SGHRS and YFSETQ. The CDR3 is 13 residues long. CDR3 coding DNA: TGCGCCAGCAGTGGGACAGTGAACAATGAGCAGTTCTTC. Amino acids: CASSGTVNNEQFF. Variable domain in full (rest from reference TRBV5-1 and TRBJ2-1): KAGVTQTPRYLIKTRGQQVTLSCSPISGHRSVSWYQQTPGQGLQFLFEYFSETQRNKGNFPGRFSGRQFSNSRSEMNVSTLELGDSALYLCASSGTVNNEQFFGPGTRLTVL.

The chain combines TRBV7-9 with TRBJ2-7; 7 nucleotides line up with TRBD1. With 2 bases clipped from V and 2 bases from J, the junction kept 3 bases outside the gene matches. The germline V gene encodes CDR1 SEHNR and CDR2 FQNEAQ (reference sequence). This CDR3 is built from 14 residues. CDR3 sequence (DNA): TGTGCCAGCAGCTTAACAGGGGACACCTACGAGCAGTACTTC. Its translation is CASSLTGDTYEQYF. Variable domain in full (rest from reference TRBV7-9 and TRBJ2-7): DTGVSQNPRHKITKRGQNVTFRCDPISEHNRLYWYRQTLGQGPEFLTYFQNEAQLEKSRLLSDRFSAERPKGSFSTLEIQRTEQGDSAMYLCASSLTGDTYEQYFGPGTRLTVT.

The rearrangement links TRBV28 to TRBJ2-2; D is undetermined. The CDR3 loop spans 15 amino acids. CDR1 and CDR2 from the germline V gene are MDHEN and SYDVKM. V lost 8 bases and J 1 base, leaving 14 bases between the germline ends. The CDR3 sequence is CASARIRVNTGELFF. The CDR3 bases are TGTGCCAGCGCCAGGATCCGGGTGAACACCGGGGAGCTGTTTTTT.

This clonotype appeared many times. The rearrangement uses TRBV29-1 and TRBJ2-1; possibly TRBD2 for D (7 bases). This CDR3 contains 16 residues. The V end was cut by 7 bases, the J end by 7 bases, with 26 bases between. Looked up from germline, CDR1 is SQVTM and CDR2 is ANQGSEA. The CDR3 DNA reads as TGCAGCGCCGGGGGAGGGGGACCCCCGTCGGGAAATGAGCAGTTCTTC. This codes for CSAGGGGPPSGNEQFF.

Many counts were recorded for this clonotype. The V call is TRBV7-9, the J call TRBJ1-5; D is unresolved. Germline-derived CDR1 and CDR2 are SEHNR and FQNEAQ (reference sequence). CDR3 length: 13 amino acids. The ends were cut back, 1 base at V and 4 bases at J, with 5 bases in the middle. CDR3 region: CASSLVGNQPQHF. The CDR3 DNA follows: TGTGCCAGCAGCTTAGTGGGGAATCAGCCCCAGCATTTT.

This clonotype has at least ten counts. The chain couples TRBV12-5 to TRBJ1-1; D might be TRBD1 (5 bases). From germline, CDR1 is LGHNT and CDR2 FRNRAP. The CDR3 is 13 amino acids. Trimming took off 2 bases at V and 5 bases at J, with 9 bases between the two ends. Here the CDR3 reads CASGLRGETEAFF. The CDR3 bases are TGTGCTAGTGGTTTGCGAGGGGAGACTGAAGCTTTCTTT.

This clonotype was recorded at least ten times. The V gene is TRBV19, the J gene TRBJ2-7; D not resolved. Trimming pared 4 bases from V and 1 base from J, leaving 5 bases between. Germline lookup yields CDR1 LNHDA and CDR2 SQIVND (reference sequence). There are 12 residues in the CDR3. The CDR3: CASSTGSYEQYF. DNA of the CDR3: TGTGCCAGTAGTACAGGATCCTACGAGCAGTACTTC.

This clonotype was seen many times. This chain joins TRBV9 and TRBJ2-1; tentative D call: TRBD2 (7 bases). Trimming shortened V by 5 bases and J by 7 bases, and 19 bases separated the two germline ends. Germline CDR1 SGDLS, CDR2 YYNGEE. CDR3 size: 15 residues. The CDR3 DNA is TGTGCCAGCAGTGCAGGGGTTCCGGGAGGAAATGAGCAGTTCTTC. Translating gives CASSAGVPGGNEQFF.

This clonotype was counted at least ten times. V is TRBV7-9 and J is TRBJ1-2; the D is unclear. The CDR3 has 12 residues. Germline CDR1 is SEHNR and CDR2 is FQNEAQ (reference sequence). V lost 4 bases, J lost 7 bases, and 10 bases lay in between. The CDR3 spells CASSSGPGGYTF. As DNA, the CDR3 is TGTGCCAGCAGCTCCGGTCCAGGTGGCTACACCTTC.

Many counts were recorded for this clonotype. The rearrangement uses TRBV7-2 and TRBJ1-1; unclear D gene. There are 13 residues in the CDR3. V lost 4 bases to trimming and J lost 4 bases, with 10 bases between them. Germline CDR1 SGHTA, CDR2 FQGNSA. This CDR3 reads CASSSTGFTEAFF. As DNA, the CDR3 is TGTGCCAGCAGCTCTACGGGTTTCACTGAAGCTTTCTTT.

This clonotype came up many times. The V call is TRBV4-3, the J call TRBJ2-2; TRBD1 or TRBD2 may be the D gene (5 bases each). The germline V gene has CDR1 LGHNA and CDR2 YSLEER. The CDR3 has 12 amino acids. Trimming stripped 5 bases from V and 6 bases from J, with 7 bases between. CDR3 region: CASSWGSGELFF. CDR3 nucleotide sequence: TGCGCCAGCAGCTGGGGGTCCGGGGAGCTGTTTTTT.

This clonotype has ten or more counts. The chain joins TRBV3-1 to TRBJ2-1; 7 bases agree with TRBD2. There are 13 residues in the CDR3. Losses at the gene ends were 4 bases for V and 8 bases for J; bases not matched to a gene: 5. In germline, CDR1 is LGHDT, CDR2 YNNKEL (reference sequence). CDR3 nucleotide sequence: TGTGCCAGCAGCCGTGGGGAGGGTTATGAGCAGTTCTTC. Translation gives CASSRGEGYEQFF.

This rearrangement joins TRBV5-6 to TRBJ2-7, with TRBD1 matching over 11 bases. Looked up from germline, CDR1 is SGHDT and CDR2 is YYEEEE. V lost 4 bases to trimming and J lost 1 base; unmatched junction nucleotides: 1. This CDR3 comprises 14 residues. In nucleotides, the CDR3 is TGTGCCAGCAGCCGGGACAGGGGGTCCTACGAGCAGTACTTC. It codes for CASSRDRGSYEQYF. Using reference TRBV5-6 and TRBJ2-7 for the parts outside the CDR3, the full variable domain is DAGVTQSPTHLIKTRGQQVTLRCSPKSGHDTVSWYQQALGQGPQFIFQYYEEEERQRGNFPDRFSGHQFPNYSSELNVNALLLGDSALYLCASSRDRGSYEQYFGPGTRLTVT.

This clonotype was seen ten or more times. This chain joins TRBV19 and TRBJ2-4; D remains ambiguous. V lost 3 bases to trimming and J lost 7 bases, with 10 bases between them. Per the germline V gene, CDR1 is LNHDA and CDR2 is SQIVND (reference sequence). This CDR3 region has 13 residues. CDR3 sequence (DNA): TGTGCCAGTAGTATTCCCCCAATTAACATTCAGTACTTC. Encoded protein: CASSIPPINIQYF.

The sample holds many counts of this clonotype. CDR3 in DNA: TGTGCCAGTACCCCCGGACAAGGAGTCACTGAAGCTTTCTTT. Translated, it gives CASTPGQGVTEAFF. J is TRBJ1-1 and V is TRBV19; a weak D match, TRBD1 (5 bases). CDR1 LNHDA and CDR2 SQIVND come from the germline V gene (reference sequence). The length of the CDR3 is 14 residues. V lost 7 bases and J 4 bases, leaving 16 bases between the germline ends.

This clonotype occurred many times. The V call is TRBV11-3, the J call TRBJ2-1; 8 bases line up with TRBD2. This CDR3 is 14 amino acids long. V lost 3 bases to trimming and J lost 8 bases; unmatched junction nucleotides: 6. Germline V gene lookup returns CDR1 SGHNT and CDR2 YENEEA. CDR3 nucleotides: TGTGCCAGCAGCTTGGGGACTAGTGGCGATGAGCAGTTCTTC. This gives the protein CASSLGTSGDEQFF. Full variable domain (remainder filled in from reference TRBV11-3 and TRBJ2-1): EAGVVQSPRYKIIEKKQPVAFWCNPISGHNTLYWYLQNLGQGPELLIRYENEEAVDDSQLPKDRFSAERLKGVDSTLKIQPAELGDSAVYLCASSLGTSGDEQFFGPGTRLTVL.

The sample holds many counts of this clonotype. The CDR3 here is CASTPPGGGQPQHF. CDR3 DNA: TGTGCCAGCACCCCGCCGGGGGGCGGGCAGCCCCAGCATTTT. The V and J genes are TRBV28 and TRBJ1-5, with D perhaps TRBD1 (6 bases). V lost 7 bases, J lost 7 bases, and 17 bases lay in between. CDR1 is MDHEN and CDR2 is SYDVKM in the germline V gene. This CDR3 comprises 14 residues.

This clonotype was picked up many times. V usage is TRBV5-1 and J usage is TRBJ2-2; a weak D match, TRBD2 (5 bases). The CDR3 length is 16 residues. From germline, CDR1 is SGHRS and CDR2 YFSETQ. V was clipped by 1 base and J by 4 bases, with 14 bases between them. This CDR3 reads CASSLTGNPSTGELFF. The CDR3 DNA follows: TGCGCCAGCAGCTTGACCGGGAACCCGTCCACCGGGGAGCTGTTTTTT.

The sample holds many counts of this clonotype. The chain employs TRBV7-8 and TRBJ1-2; no reliable D call. The length of the CDR3 is 15 residues. V was pared by 3 bases and J by 2 bases, with 13 bases between. Germline lookup yields CDR1 SGHVS and CDR2 FQNEAQ. CDR3 amino acids: CASSLSPWINYGYTF. CDR3 nucleotides: TGTGCCAGCAGCTTGTCCCCTTGGATAAACTATGGCTACACCTTC.

This clonotype was seen at least ten times. The gene calls are TRBV7-9 and TRBJ2-3; TRBD2 might be the D (6 bases). Trimming cost V 1 base and J 4 bases, with 9 bases left between them. Germline CDR1 and CDR2: SEHNR and FQNEAQ (reference sequence). This CDR3 is built from 14 residues. The CDR3 loop is CASSLGWGADTQYF. The CDR3 bases are TGTGCCAGCAGCTTAGGTTGGGGGGCAGATACGCAGTATTTT.

At least ten counts were recorded for this clonotype. CDR3 amino acids: CATSRDRTDTQYF. The CDR3 bases are TGTGCCACCAGCAGAGATCGTACAGATACGCAGTATTTT. The chain recombines TRBV15 with TRBJ2-3; D is unresolved. V was cut by 0 bases and J by 3 bases, with 4 bases left in between. CDR1 LNHNV and CDR2 YYDKDF come from the germline V gene (reference sequence). This CDR3 comprises 13 residues.

The sample holds many counts of this clonotype. The chain links TRBV10-3 to TRBJ1-2, with 8 bases matching TRBD1. Germline V gene sequence: CDR1 ENHRY, CDR2 SYGVKD. CDR3 length: 16 amino acids. J gave up 3 bases and V 6 bases, and 12 bases lay outside the gene matches. The CDR3, as DNA: TGTGCCATCAGGGCAACACAGGGGGAGGTAGACTATGGCTACACCTTC. Translation gives CAIRATQGEVDYGYTF.

This clonotype came up many times. The chain recombines TRBV5-5 with TRBJ2-1; D remains ambiguous. Trimming took off 4 bases at V and 2 bases at J, with 19 bases between the two ends. The CDR3 spans 17 residues. The germline V gene encodes CDR1 SGHKS and CDR2 YYEKEE (reference sequence). The CDR3 nucleotides read TGTGCCAGCAGCCGACCAACCTACTTGCCACCCTACAATGAGCAGTTCTTC. This encodes CASSRPTYLPPYNEQFF.

The chain joins TRBV2 to TRBJ2-2, with 8 bases that match TRBD1. The CDR3 runs to 14 residues. Trimming cost V 6 bases and J 0 bases; bases outside gene matches: 0. Per the germline V gene, CDR1 is SNHLY and CDR2 is FYNNEI. The CDR3 here is CASRDRANTGELFF. The CDR3 DNA reads as TGTGCCAGCAGGGACAGGGCGAACACCGGGGAGCTGTTTTTT.

The chain carries TRBV2 and TRBJ2-1, with D unclear. The CDR3 has 11 amino acids. Germline assignment: CDR1 SNHLY and CDR2 FYNNEI. V lost 6 bases and J 3 bases, leaving 3 bases between the germline ends. CDR3 in amino acids: CASRNYNEQFF. Here the CDR3 DNA reads TGTGCCAGCAGGAACTACAATGAGCAGTTCTTC.